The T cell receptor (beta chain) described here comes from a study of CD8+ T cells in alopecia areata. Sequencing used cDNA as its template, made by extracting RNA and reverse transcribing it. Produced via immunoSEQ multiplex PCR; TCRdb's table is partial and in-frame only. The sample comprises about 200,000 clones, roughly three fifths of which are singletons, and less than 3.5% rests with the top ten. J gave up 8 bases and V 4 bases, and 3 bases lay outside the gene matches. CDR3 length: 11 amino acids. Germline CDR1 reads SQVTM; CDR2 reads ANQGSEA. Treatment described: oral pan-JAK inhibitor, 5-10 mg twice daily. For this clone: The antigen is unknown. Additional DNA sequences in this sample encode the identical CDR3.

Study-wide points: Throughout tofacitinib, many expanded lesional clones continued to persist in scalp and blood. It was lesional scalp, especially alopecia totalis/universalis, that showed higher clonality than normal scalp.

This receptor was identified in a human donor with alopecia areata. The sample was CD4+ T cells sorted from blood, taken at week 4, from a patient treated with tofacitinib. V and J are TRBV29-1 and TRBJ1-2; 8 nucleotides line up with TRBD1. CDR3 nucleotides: TGCAGCGTTGGAGACAGGGGCGGCTACACCTTC. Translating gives CSVGDRGGYTF.